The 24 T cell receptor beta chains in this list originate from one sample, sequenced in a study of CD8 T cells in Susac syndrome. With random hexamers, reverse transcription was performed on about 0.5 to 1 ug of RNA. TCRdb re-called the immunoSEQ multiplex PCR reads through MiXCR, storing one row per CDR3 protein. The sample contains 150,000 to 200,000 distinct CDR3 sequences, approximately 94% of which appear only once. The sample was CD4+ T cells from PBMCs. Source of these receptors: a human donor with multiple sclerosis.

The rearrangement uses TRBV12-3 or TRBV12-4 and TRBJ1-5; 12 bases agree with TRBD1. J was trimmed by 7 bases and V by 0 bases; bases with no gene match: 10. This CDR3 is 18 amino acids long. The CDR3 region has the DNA TGTGCCAGCAGTTTAGCGGAGGGACAGGGGGCGCCAGGACAGCCCCAGCATTTT. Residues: CASSLAEGQGAPGQPQHF.

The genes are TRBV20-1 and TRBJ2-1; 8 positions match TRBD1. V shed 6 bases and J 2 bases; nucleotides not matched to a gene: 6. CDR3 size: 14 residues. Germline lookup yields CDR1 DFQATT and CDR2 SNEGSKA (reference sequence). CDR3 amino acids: CSALRDRPYNEQFF. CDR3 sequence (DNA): TGCAGTGCCCTTCGGGACAGGCCCTACAATGAGCAGTTCTTC.

CDR3 sequence (DNA): TGTGCCAGCAGCGTATCCATTAGGTCTTATGGCTACACCTTC. The encoded protein is CASSVSIRSYGYTF. The chain links TRBV9 to TRBJ1-2, with D uncertain. The CDR3 has 14 residues. Germline loops: CDR1 SGDLS, CDR2 YYNGEE. Trimming pared 1 base from V and 5 bases from J, leaving 12 bases between.

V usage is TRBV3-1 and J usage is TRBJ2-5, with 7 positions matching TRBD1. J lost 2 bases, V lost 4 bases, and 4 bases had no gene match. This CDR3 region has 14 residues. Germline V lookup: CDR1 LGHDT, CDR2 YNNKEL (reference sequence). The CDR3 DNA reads TGTGCCAGCAGCCGACAGGGCTCACAAGAGACCCAGTACTTC. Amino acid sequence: CASSRQGSQETQYF.

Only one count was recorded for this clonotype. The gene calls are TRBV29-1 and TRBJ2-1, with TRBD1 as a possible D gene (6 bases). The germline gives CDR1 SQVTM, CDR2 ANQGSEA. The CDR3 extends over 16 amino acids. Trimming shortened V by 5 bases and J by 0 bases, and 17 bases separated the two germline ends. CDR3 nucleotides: TGCAGCGTTCTACTGCCAGGGGTTAGCTCCTACAATGAGCAGTTCTTC. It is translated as CSVLLPGVSSYNEQFF.

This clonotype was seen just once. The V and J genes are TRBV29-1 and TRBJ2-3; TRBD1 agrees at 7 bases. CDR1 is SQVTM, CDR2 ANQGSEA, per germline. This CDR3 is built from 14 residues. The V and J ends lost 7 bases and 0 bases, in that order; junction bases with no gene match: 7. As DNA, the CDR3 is TGCAGCGGGGCACAGGGGACGAGCACAGATACGCAGTATTTT. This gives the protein CSGAQGTSTDTQYF.

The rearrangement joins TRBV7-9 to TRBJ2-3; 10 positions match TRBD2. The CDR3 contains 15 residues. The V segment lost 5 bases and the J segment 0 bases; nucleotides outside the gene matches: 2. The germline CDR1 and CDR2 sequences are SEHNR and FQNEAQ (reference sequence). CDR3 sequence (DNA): TGTGCCAGCAGCAGTAGCGGGGGGAGCACAGATACGCAGTATTTT. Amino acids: CASSSSGGSTDTQYF.

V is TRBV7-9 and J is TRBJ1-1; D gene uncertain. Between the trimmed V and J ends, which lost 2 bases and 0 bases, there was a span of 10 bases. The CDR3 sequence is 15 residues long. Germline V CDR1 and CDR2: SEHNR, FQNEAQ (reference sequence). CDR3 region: CASSLPGRMNTEAFF. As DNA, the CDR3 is TGTGCCAGCAGCTTACCGGGCCGGATGAACACTGAAGCTTTCTTT.

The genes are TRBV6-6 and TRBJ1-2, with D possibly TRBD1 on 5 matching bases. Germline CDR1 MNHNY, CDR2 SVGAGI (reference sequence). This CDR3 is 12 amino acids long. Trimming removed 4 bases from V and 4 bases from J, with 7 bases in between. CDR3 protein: CASSSRAYGYTF. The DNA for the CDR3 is TGTGCCAGCAGTTCCAGGGCCTATGGCTACACCTTC.

CDR3: CSANKGGTGDAFF. The DNA for the CDR3 is TGCAGCGCTAACAAAGGTGGGACAGGAGACGCTTTCTTT. V is TRBV29-1 and J is TRBJ1-1; 8 nucleotides agree with TRBD1. Germline CDR1 and CDR2: SQVTM and ANQGSEA. The CDR3 is 13 amino acids. Losses at the gene ends were 7 bases for V and 11 bases for J; bases not matched to a gene: 15.

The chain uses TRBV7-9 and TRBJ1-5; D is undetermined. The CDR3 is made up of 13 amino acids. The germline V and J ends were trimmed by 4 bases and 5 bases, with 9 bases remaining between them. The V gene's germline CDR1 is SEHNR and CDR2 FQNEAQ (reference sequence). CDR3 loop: CASSSFTDQPQHF. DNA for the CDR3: TGTGCCAGCAGCTCATTCACGGATCAGCCCCAGCATTTT.

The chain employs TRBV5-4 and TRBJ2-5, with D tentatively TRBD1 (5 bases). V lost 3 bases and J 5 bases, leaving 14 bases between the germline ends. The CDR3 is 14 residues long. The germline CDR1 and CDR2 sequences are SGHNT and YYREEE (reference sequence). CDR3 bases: TGTGCCAGCAGCTCTCCCGACAGCCGTGAGACCCAGTACTTC. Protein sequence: CASSSPDSRETQYF.

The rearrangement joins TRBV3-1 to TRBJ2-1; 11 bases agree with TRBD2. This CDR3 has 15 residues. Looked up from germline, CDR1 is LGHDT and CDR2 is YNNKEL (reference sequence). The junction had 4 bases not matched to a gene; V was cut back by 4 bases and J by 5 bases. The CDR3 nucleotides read TGTGCCAGCAGCCCGACTAGCGGGGTGCACAATGAGCAGTTCTTC. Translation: CASSPTSGVHNEQFF.

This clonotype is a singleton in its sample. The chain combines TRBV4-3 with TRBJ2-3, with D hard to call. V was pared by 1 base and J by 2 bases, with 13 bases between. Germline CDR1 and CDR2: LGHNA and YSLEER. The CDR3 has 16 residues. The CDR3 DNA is TGCGCCAGCAGCCAAGGAGTCGGCGAACTCACAGATACGCAGTATTTT. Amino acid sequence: CASSQGVGELTDTQYF.

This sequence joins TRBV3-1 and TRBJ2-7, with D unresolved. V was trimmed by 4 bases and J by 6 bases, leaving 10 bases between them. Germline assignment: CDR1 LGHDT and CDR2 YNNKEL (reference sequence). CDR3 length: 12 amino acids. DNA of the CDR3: TGTGCCAGCAGCCCCCAAAGTGGCGAGCAGTACTTC. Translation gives CASSPQSGEQYF.

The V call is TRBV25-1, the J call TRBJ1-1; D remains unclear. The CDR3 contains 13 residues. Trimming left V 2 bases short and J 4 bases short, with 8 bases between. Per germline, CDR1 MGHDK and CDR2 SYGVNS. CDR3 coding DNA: TGTGCCAGCAGTGAAGAGGGCGGCACTGAAGCTTTCTTT. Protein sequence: CASSEEGGTEAFF.

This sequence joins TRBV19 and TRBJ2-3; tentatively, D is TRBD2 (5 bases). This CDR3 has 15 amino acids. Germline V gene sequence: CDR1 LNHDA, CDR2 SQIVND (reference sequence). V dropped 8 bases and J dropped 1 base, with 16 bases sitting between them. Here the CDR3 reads CASQNAVRGTDTQYF. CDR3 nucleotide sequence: TGTGCCAGTCAAAACGCGGTGAGGGGCACAGATACGCAGTATTTT.

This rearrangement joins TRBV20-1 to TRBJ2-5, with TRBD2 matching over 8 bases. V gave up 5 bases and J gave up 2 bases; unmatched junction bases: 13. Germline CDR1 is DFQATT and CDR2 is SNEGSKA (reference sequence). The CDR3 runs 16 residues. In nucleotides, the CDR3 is TGCAGTGCTCTGCTGGTCAAGCGGGGGCCTCAAGAGACCCAGTACTTC. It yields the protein CSALLVKRGPQETQYF.

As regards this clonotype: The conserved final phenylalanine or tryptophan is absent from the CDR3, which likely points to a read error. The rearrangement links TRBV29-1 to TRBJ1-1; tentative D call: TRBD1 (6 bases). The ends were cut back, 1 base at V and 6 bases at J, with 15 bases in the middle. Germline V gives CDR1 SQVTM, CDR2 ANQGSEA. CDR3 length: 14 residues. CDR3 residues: CSVEVLWGPAEAFL. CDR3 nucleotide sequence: TGCAGCGTTGAAGTTCTCTGGGGGCCGGCTGAAGCTTTCCTT.

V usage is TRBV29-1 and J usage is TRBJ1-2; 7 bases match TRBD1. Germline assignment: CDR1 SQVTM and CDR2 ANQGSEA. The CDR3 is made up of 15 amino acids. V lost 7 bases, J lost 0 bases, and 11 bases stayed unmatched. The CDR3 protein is CSEITPGQPNYGYTF. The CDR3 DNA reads TGCAGCGAGATTACCCCGGGACAGCCTAACTATGGCTACACCTTC.

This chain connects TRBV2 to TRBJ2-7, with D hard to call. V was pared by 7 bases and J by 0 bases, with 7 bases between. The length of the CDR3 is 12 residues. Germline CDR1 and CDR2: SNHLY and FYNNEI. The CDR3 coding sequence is TGTGCCAGCAAGGAAGTCTCCTACGAGCAGTACTTC. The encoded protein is CASKEVSYEQYF. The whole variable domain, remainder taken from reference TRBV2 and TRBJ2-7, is EPEVTQTPSHQVTQMGQEVILRCVPISNHLYFYWYRQILGQKVEFLVSFYNNEISEKSEIFDDQFSVERPDGSNFTLKIRSTKLEDSAMYFCASKEVSYEQYFGPGTRLTVT.

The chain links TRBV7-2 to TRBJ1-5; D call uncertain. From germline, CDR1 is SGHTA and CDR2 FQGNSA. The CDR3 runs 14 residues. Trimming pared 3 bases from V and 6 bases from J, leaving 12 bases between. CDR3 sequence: CASSFPNGVQPQHF. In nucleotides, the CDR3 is TGTGCCAGCAGCTTCCCAAATGGGGTTCAGCCCCAGCATTTT.

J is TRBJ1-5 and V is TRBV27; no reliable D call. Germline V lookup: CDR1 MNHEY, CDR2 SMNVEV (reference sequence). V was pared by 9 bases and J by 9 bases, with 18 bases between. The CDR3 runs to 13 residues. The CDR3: CARPAAGWRPQHF. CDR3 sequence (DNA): TGTGCCAGGCCGGCGGCTGGTTGGAGGCCCCAGCATTTT.

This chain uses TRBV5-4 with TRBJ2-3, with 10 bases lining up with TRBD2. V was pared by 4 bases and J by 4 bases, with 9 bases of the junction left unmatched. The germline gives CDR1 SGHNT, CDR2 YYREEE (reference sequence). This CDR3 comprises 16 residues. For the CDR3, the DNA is TGTGCCAGCAGCCGTCCACTAGCGGGATCGGCAGATACGCAGTATTTT. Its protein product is CASSRPLAGSADTQYF.